This TCR beta chain was observed in a study of control samples from healthy donors and cancer patients. Generated by immunoSEQ multiplex PCR, the TCRdb table keeps only in-frame clones and is missing some. The table lists 45,000 to 60,000 clones, 80% of them singletons. The sequence came from a man aged 70 or older in good health. Sequenced input: blood.

The CDR3 protein is CASSLEDRPSYEQYF. The DNA for the CDR3 is TGTGCCAGCAGCTTAGAGGACAGGCCATCCTACGAGCAGTACTTC. The V call is TRBV7-6, the J call TRBJ2-7, with TRBD1 identical over 7 bases. CDR3 length equals 15 residues. The V gene's germline CDR1 is SGHVS and CDR2 FNYEAQ. Trimming removed 1 base from V and 1 base from J; junction bases left unmatched: 4.